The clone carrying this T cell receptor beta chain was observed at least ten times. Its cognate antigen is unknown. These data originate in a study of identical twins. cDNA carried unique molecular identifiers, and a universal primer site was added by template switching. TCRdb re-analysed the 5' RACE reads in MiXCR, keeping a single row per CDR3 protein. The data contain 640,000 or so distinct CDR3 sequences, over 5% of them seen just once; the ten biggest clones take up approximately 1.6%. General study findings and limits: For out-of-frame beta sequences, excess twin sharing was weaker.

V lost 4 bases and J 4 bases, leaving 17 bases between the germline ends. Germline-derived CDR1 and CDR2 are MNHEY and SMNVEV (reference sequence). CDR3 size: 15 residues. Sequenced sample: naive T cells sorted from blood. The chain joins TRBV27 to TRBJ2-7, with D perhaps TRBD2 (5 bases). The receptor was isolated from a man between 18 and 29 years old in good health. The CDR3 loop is CASSSGPGWPYEQYV. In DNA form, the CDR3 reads TGTGCCAGCAGTTCAGGACCGGGGTGGCCTTACGAGCAGTACGTC.